This T cell receptor (beta chain) was sequenced for a study of blood T cells in healthy people across ages (dated by TCRdb to between 2014 and 2016). Context from the whole study: In model experiments, template switching captured about one uniquely barcoded TCR beta cDNA molecule for every two T cells. Age-related changes in TCR beta repertoire diversity were measured in the study by deep sequencing normalized with unique cDNA molecular identifiers. Donors were grouped into four age groups: young (average approximately 16 years), middle-aged (around 39), aged (about 59) and long-lived (just over 80). Donors of different ages were randomly distributed across sequencing lanes to avoid experimental bias. The study analyzed two additional independent replicas of 1 million unique cDNA reads from the same blood draw for two donors, one aged 18 to 29 and one aged 80 or older.

The germline V gene encodes CDR1 ENHRY and CDR2 SYGVKD. Cut back by 4 bases and 8 bases, the V and J ends lie 14 bases apart. Counted from cysteine to phenylalanine, this CDR3 has 14 amino acids. Of the read, only the CDR3 DNA is kept; its 42 bases are in frame from base 1. Ten or more counts support this clonotype. It has no known antigen specificity. Base qualities are not provided; no much larger clone lies one nucleotide away. Library preparation employed 5' RACE. TCRdb lists the instrument as Illumina HiSeq 2500. The second PCR ran for roughly 7 to 12 cycles and used a J-beta primer mix along with a sample-barcoded 5' primer. Each TCR beta cDNA molecule received a unique molecular identifier from a template-switch 5' adaptor carrying 12 random nucleotides. Each sample yielded at least 2.5 million CDR3-containing paired-end reads. First-strand cDNA was synthesized from all RNA with the Mint cDNA synthesis kit, primed by a TRBC-specific oligonucleotide. Following uracil-DNA glycosylase treatment, all cDNA underwent a first 18-cycle PCR with the universal primers M1SS and BC2_uni_R. As for how the authors treated the data: For normalization, 1 million high-quality reads were randomly selected from each sample, with every read carrying a distinct molecular identifier. Reads sharing molecular identifiers were discarded rather than binned into consensus sequences. MiTCR, run with a Q25 quality threshold and the strictest error-elimination algorithm, handled CDR3 identification, clonotype clustering and error correction. Lower-bound total TCR beta diversity was estimated with a nonparametric unseen species model using Euler transformation. In TCRdb, the public reads were trimmed at Q25 with fastp and aligned with MiXCR, with productive beta chains retained. For every CDR3 protein sequence, its rows merge into one entry that carries the most common genes and DNA. None of the V and J calls come from the authors' own analysis; TCRdb made them. The sample yields around 1,500,000 distinct CDR3 sequences; 28% were counted once. The ten largest clones represent roughly 8% of the sample.

The donors were roughly 40 Caucasian individuals from Russia, aged roughly 6 to 90 years, who were systemically healthy. Approximately 9.7 milliliters of peripheral blood were drawn from each donor into EDTA-treated Vacutainer tubes. Ficoll-Paque density-gradient centrifugation was used to isolate PBMCs, with at least 6 million obtained per sample. Total RNA was extracted from PBMCs with Trizol reagent, with at least 5.5 micrograms obtained per sample. For every donor, an aliquot of PBMCs went through flow cytometry to measure the percentages of naive CD45RAhigh/CD27high T cells. Overall results and qualifications from the work: Bulk unsorted PBMC profiling prevented conclusive comparison of naive and antigen-experienced compartments. The percentage of naive T cells measured by flow cytometry correlated strongly with observed TCR beta diversity. Compared with the aged group, the long-lived group had more naive CD4+ T cells, fewer expanded clones and increased TCR diversity, a pattern suggesting age selection. Estimates of total diversity from one million sequenced T cells were regarded as lower bounds and underestimates. Donor CMV infection status was unknown, potentially confounding age-related changes in expanded clonotypes. As age increased, observed TCR beta diversity per million T cells dropped in a roughly linear way, and a significant reduction was already evident by age 40.

Sequenced sample: blood. This sequence originates from a woman under 40 in good health. The chain is encoded by TRBV10-3 joined to TRBJ1-4; TRBD1 is possibly the D segment (5 matching bases). The sequenced DNA: TGTGCCATCAGTGGGGCAGGGAAAGGGGAAAAACTGTTTTTT. Translation gives CAISGAGKGEKLFF.